The 27 T cell receptor beta chains listed next were all sequenced from one sample in a study of human T cells and chemical hapten exposure. Time point defined: pre-sensitization, week 0. Specified treatment: therapeutic diphenylcyclopropenone sensitization with weekly scalp DPC. TCRdb called the RACE reads again in MiXCR, with one record for every CDR3 protein. The data show about 380,000 distinct CDR3 sequences, more than 4.5% seen once. The sample consisted of whole blood, taken in connection with sensitization to the hapten diphenylcyclopropenone (DPC). The receptors originated from a woman aged 45-59 years with alopecia areata. Some clones in this sample may be carry-over from other donors' samples.

This clonotype was counted at least ten times. The chain is built from TRBV3-1 and TRBJ2-3; tentatively, D is TRBD1 (7 bases). Germline-derived CDR1 and CDR2 are LGHDT and YNNKEL (reference sequence). Trimming took off 0 bases at V and 3 bases at J, with 13 bases between the two ends. This CDR3 comprises 16 residues. The DNA for the CDR3 is TGTGCCAGCAGCCAAGATGGAGGGGGCAATACAGATACGCAGTATTTT. Translation gives CASSQDGGGNTDTQYF.

This clonotype was seen at least ten times. This chain connects TRBV29-1 to TRBJ2-7; 7 positions match TRBD1. Trimming took 7 bases from V and 4 from J; bases not matched to a gene: 7. Germline CDR1 SQVTM, CDR2 ANQGSEA. CDR3 length equals 12 residues. CDR3 sequence: CSGGQTLYEQYF. CDR3 DNA: TGCAGCGGGGGACAGACTTTATACGAGCAGTACTTC.

CDR3 DNA: TGTGCCAGCAGCGTAAACGGGGGGTACGAGCAGTACTTC. Translation gives CASSVNGGYEQYF. The chain carries TRBV9 and TRBJ2-7; TRBD2 matches 7 bases. The CDR3 covers 13 residues. V shed 1 base, J shed 4 bases, and the junction held 2 bases outside the gene matches. Germline CDR1 reads SGDLS; CDR2 reads YYNGEE.

The gene calls are TRBV29-1 and TRBJ1-1, with 7 bases identical to TRBD1. CDR1 is SQVTM and CDR2 is ANQGSEA in the germline V gene. V was pared by 7 bases and J by 2 bases, with 10 bases of the junction left unmatched. The CDR3 is made up of 14 amino acids. In DNA, the CDR3 is TGCAGCGCAGGGGGTAGGCAGGGCAACACTGAAGCTTTCTTT. Translated: CSAGGRQGNTEAFF. The full variable domain, in which reference TRBV29-1 and TRBJ1-1 provide the parts outside the CDR3, is SAVISQKPSRDICQRGTSLTIQCQVDSQVTMMFWYRQQPGQSLTLIATANQGSEATYESGFVIDKFPISRPNLTFSTLTVSNMSPEDSSIYLCSAGGRQGNTEAFFGQGTRLTVV.

In its sample, this clonotype was seen a few times. V is TRBV6-2 or TRBV6-3 and J is TRBJ2-7; 13 bases align to TRBD2. The CDR3 sequence is 15 residues long. Germline CDR1 is MNHEY and CDR2 is SVGEGT. V shed 8 bases and J 4 bases; nucleotides not matched to a gene: 8. The CDR3 DNA is TGTGCCAGCCAACAAACTAGCGGGAGGGCGTACGAGCAGTACTTC. Translated: CASQQTSGRAYEQYF.

This clonotype has ten or more counts. The genes are TRBV5-6 and TRBJ1-6; 8 bases are shared with TRBD1. This CDR3 has 15 amino acids. Per germline, CDR1 SGHDT and CDR2 YYEEEE. V shed 1 base and J 9 bases; nucleotides not matched to a gene: 6. DNA of the CDR3: TGTGCCAGCAGCTTGCCAGGGGGCGCGTTTTCACCCCTCCACTTT. Protein: CASSLPGGAFSPLHF.

The CDR3 bases are TGCAGTGCTAGGGGTGTGGAGCAGTTCTTC. Its translation: CSARGVEQFF. The chain recombines TRBV20-1 with TRBJ2-1; no definite D call. Per germline, CDR1 DFQATT and CDR2 SNEGSKA (reference sequence). CDR3 length: 10 residues. V was shortened by 3 bases and J by 10 bases, with 7 bases between the two germline ends.

This clonotype occurred many times. The CDR3 region is CASSQRGTGNEQFF. The CDR3 region has the DNA TGCGCCAGCAGCCAAAGGGGGACGGGGAATGAGCAGTTCTTC. The rearrangement joins TRBV4-1 to TRBJ2-1; weak D call: TRBD1 (6 bases). Trimming shortened V by 2 bases and J by 7 bases, and 12 bases separated the two germline ends. The germline V gene has CDR1 MGHRA and CDR2 YSYEKL. The CDR3 runs 14 residues.

This clonotype has ten or more counts. The rearrangement links TRBV5-1 to TRBJ2-5; possible D gene TRBD2, 6 bases. Germline V gene lookup returns CDR1 SGHRS and CDR2 YFSETQ. This CDR3 contains 13 residues. V lost 4 bases and J 2 bases, leaving 9 bases between the germline ends. In DNA, the CDR3 is TGCGCCAGCAGCACGGGACTTCAAGAGACCCAGTACTTC. Translated, it gives CASSTGLQETQYF. The complete variable domain, with remaining parts taken from reference TRBV5-1 and TRBJ2-5, reads KAGVTQTPRYLIKTRGQQVTLSCSPISGHRSVSWYQQTPGQGLQFLFEYFSETQRNKGNFPGRFSGRQFSNSRSEMNVSTLELGDSALYLCASSTGLQETQYFGPGTRLLVL.

V is TRBV7-2 and J is TRBJ2-5, with 10 bases matching TRBD2. The CDR3 is 15 amino acids. Germline trimming cut 5 bases from V and 2 bases from J; bases unmatched to any gene: 5. CDR1 SGHTA and CDR2 FQGNSA come from the germline V gene. The CDR3 loop is CASSPTSGVQETQYF. Here the CDR3 DNA reads TGTGCCAGCAGCCCTACTAGCGGGGTGCAAGAGACCCAGTACTTC.

This clonotype was seen repeatedly, ten times or more. V usage is TRBV6-5 and J usage is TRBJ1-1; no reliable D call. Trimming cost V 2 bases and J 1 base, with 8 bases left between them. CDR3 length equals 14 residues. Germline V gene lookup returns CDR1 MNHEY and CDR2 SVGAGI. The CDR3 DNA sequence: TGTGCCAGCAGTTACGGGCAGAGGAACACTGAAGCTTTCTTT. Protein: CASSYGQRNTEAFF.

This clonotype was seen many times. This chain connects TRBV20-1 to TRBJ1-1, with 9 bases aligning to TRBD1. The CDR3 covers 17 residues. The germline CDR1 and CDR2 sequences are DFQATT and SNEGSKA (reference sequence). V was clipped by 0 bases and J by 0 bases; unmatched bases: 8. The CDR3 region is CSARDLVTGGMNTEAFF. In DNA form, the CDR3 reads TGCAGTGCTAGAGATCTTGTAACAGGGGGCATGAACACTGAAGCTTTCTTT.

As concerns this clonotype: Lacking the conserved final phenylalanine or tryptophan, this CDR3 likely reflects a read error. This chain uses TRBV4-1 with TRBJ2-3; maybe TRBD2 (6 bases). Trimming took off 2 bases at V and 6 bases at J, with 9 bases between the two ends. This CDR3 has 13 amino acids. The germline gives CDR1 MGHRA, CDR2 YSYEKL. The CDR3 DNA is TGCGCCAGCAGCCAATCACTAGCCGATACGCAGTATTTA. Amino acids: CASSQSLADTQYL.

This clonotype occurred a few times. The genes are TRBV21-1 and TRBJ1-3. TRBV21-1 is noted as a pseudogene. This CDR3 is built from 17 residues. DNA for the CDR3: TGTGCCAGCAGCAAAGCGGGCGGGCTCCTCCCTGGAAACACCATATATTTT. Its translation is CASSKAGGLLPGNTIYF.

This clonotype came up many times. As DNA, the CDR3 is TGTGCCAGCAGCCAAGCGGCTGGCACTGAAGCTTTCTTT. This encodes CASSQAAGTEAFF. The rearrangement joins TRBV7-2 to TRBJ1-1; D uncertain. CDR3 length equals 13 residues. Germline CDR1 is SGHTA and CDR2 is FQGNSA. Trimming removed 5 bases at V and 4 bases at J, with 11 bases between.

This clonotype was picked up many times. The chain has TRBV18 and TRBJ2-3; no definite D call. This CDR3 comprises 14 residues. Germline V gene sequence: CDR1 KGHSH, CDR2 LQKENI. Trimming left V 0 bases short and J 0 bases short, with 4 bases between. The CDR3 DNA reads TGTGCCAGCTCACCACCTTCTAGCACAGATACGCAGTATTTT. This encodes CASSPPSSTDTQYF. Full variable domain (missing parts from reference TRBV18 and TRBJ2-3): NAGVMQNPRHLVRRRGQEARLRCSPMKGHSHVYWYRQLPEEGLKFMVYLQKENIIDESGMPKERFSAEFPKEGPSILRIQQVVRGDSAAYFCASSPPSSTDTQYFGPGTRLTVL.

This clonotype has ten or more counts. This chain joins TRBV14 and TRBJ2-1, with TRBD2 matching over 7 bases. The CDR3 extends over 11 amino acids. J lost 8 bases, V lost 8 bases, and 3 bases had no gene match. CDR1 is SGHDN, CDR2 FVKESK, per germline. The CDR3, as DNA: TGTGCCAGCGGGAGGGCGTATGAGCAGTTCTTC. It translates to CASGRAYEQFF.

The table lists this clonotype with a few counts. This chain connects TRBV4-2 to TRBJ1-6; D is ambiguous. V lost 2 bases and J 9 bases, leaving 23 bases between the germline ends. The germline gives CDR1 LGHNA, CDR2 YNFKEQ. The CDR3 length is 18 residues. CDR3 region: CASSQSSSAGGRTSPLHF. In DNA, the CDR3 is TGTGCCAGCAGCCAATCCTCGTCGGCAGGAGGCCGAACTTCACCCCTCCACTTT.

This clonotype was counted a few times. The chain has TRBV4-2 and TRBJ1-2; 9 positions agree with TRBD1. CDR3 length equals 15 residues. The ends lost 4 bases at V and 5 bases at J; junction bases unmatched: 8. Germline CDR1 is LGHNA and CDR2 is YNFKEQ. For the CDR3, the DNA is TGTGCCAGCAGCCCCGGGACAGGGCAATCTTATGGCTACACCTTC. Translating it yields CASSPGTGQSYGYTF.

V usage is TRBV7-2 and J usage is TRBJ2-3; TRBD1 is a possible D gene (5 bases). Looked up from germline, CDR1 is SGHTA and CDR2 is FQGNSA. This CDR3 has 15 amino acids. Trimming removed 3 bases from V and 3 bases from J, with 13 bases in between. The CDR3 sequence is CASSLGRSWTDTQYF. The CDR3 DNA is TGTGCCAGCAGCTTGGGGCGTTCCTGGACAGATACGCAGTATTTT.

The CDR3 DNA reads as TGTGCCAGCAGCAAAGCTTTGGGACAGGTGATGAACACTGAAGCTTTCTTT. It codes for CASSKALGQVMNTEAFF. This chain connects TRBV14 to TRBJ1-1; 8 nucleotides match TRBD1. The length of the CDR3 is 17 residues. With 5 bases clipped from V and 0 bases from J, the junction kept 11 bases outside the gene matches. Germline CDR1 reads SGHDN; CDR2 reads FVKESK.

The chain has TRBV29-1 and TRBJ1-4; 10 positions agree with TRBD1. Germline CDR1 SQVTM, CDR2 ANQGSEA. The CDR3 has 13 residues. The J segment lost 7 bases and the V segment lost 7 bases, leaving 6 bases of the junction unmatched. The CDR3 region is CSGSGTGAEKLFF. DNA for the CDR3: TGCAGCGGGTCCGGGACAGGGGCTGAAAAACTGTTTTTT.

V gene TRBV13 combines with J gene TRBJ1-3, with D perhaps matching TRBD1 (6 bases). Germline V gives CDR1 PRHDT, CDR2 FYEKMQ (reference sequence). The CDR3 has 14 residues. Trimming pared 8 bases from V and 4 bases from J, leaving 15 bases between. The CDR3 region has the DNA TGTGCCAGCGGACTAGGGGGGAGAGGAAACACCATATATTTT. Translation gives CASGLGGRGNTIYF. Together with reference TRBV13 and TRBJ1-3, the CDR3 gives the full variable domain: AAGVIQSPRHLIKEKRETATLKCYPIPRHDTVYWYQQGPGQDPQFLISFYEKMQSDKGSIPDRFSAQQFSDYHSELNMSSLELGDSALYFCASGLGGRGNTIYFGEGSWLTVV.

This clonotype has only a few counts. The V and J genes are TRBV4-1 and TRBJ2-1; 7 bases agree with TRBD2. CDR3 length: 14 amino acids. Germline CDR1 is MGHRA and CDR2 is YSYEKL. Losses at the gene ends were 2 bases for V and 6 bases for J; bases not matched to a gene: 4. CDR3 nucleotide sequence: TGCGCCAGCAGCCAACTAGCGGTCTCCAATGAGCAGTTCTTC. This encodes CASSQLAVSNEQFF.

This clonotype was picked up many times. A read error may be the cause here, since a much bigger clone is one base away. The chain recombines TRBV13 with TRBJ2-7; D gene ambiguous. The germline gives CDR1 PRHDT, CDR2 FYEKMQ (reference sequence). This CDR3 is 11 amino acids long. Trimming pared 6 bases from V and 2 bases from J, leaving 5 bases between. The CDR3 loop is CASSFAYEQYF. CDR3 sequence (DNA): TGTGCCAGCAGTTTCGCCTACGAGCAGTACTTC.

There are a few counts of this clonotype. The V and J genes are TRBV6-6 and TRBJ2-5, with TRBD2 matching 8 bases. Losses at the gene ends were 6 bases for V and 4 bases for J; bases not matched to a gene: 7. The CDR3 covers 14 residues. From germline, CDR1 is MNHNY and CDR2 SVGAGI (reference sequence). CDR3 protein: CASRLGGAGETQYF. CDR3 bases: TGTGCCAGCAGGCTCGGGGGGGCCGGAGAGACCCAGTACTTC.

There are many counts of this clonotype. The chain joins TRBV6-6 to TRBJ2-7; 7 bases line up with TRBD2. The CDR3 extends over 15 amino acids. Germline values: CDR1 MNHNY, CDR2 SVGAGI (reference sequence). V was pared by 0 bases and J by 6 bases, with 8 bases of the junction left unmatched. The CDR3 DNA follows: TGTGCCAGCAGTTACTCCGTCGGGGGGAAGAGCGAGCAGTACTTC. It codes for CASSYSVGGKSEQYF.